The present T cell receptor beta chain was sequenced within a study of pediatric ulcerative colitis. The CDR3 spans 12 residues. The rectum was sampled with one to two pinch biopsies at colonoscopy. Libraries were prepared by immunoSEQ multiplex PCR; TCRdb keeps only in-frame clonotypes and omits some of them. In the table there are more than 40,000 clones, 78% of which are singletons. The sample comprised gut tissue. The chain links TRBV12-2 to TRBJ2-1; the table calls TRBD1, which could not be checked here. TRBV12-2 is flagged as a pseudogene. The source of this sequence is a girl aged 5-17 years with moderate ulcerative colitis. The CDR3 spells CASRFRVGEQFF. CDR3 DNA: TGTGCAAGTCGCTTCAGGGTTGGTGAGCAGTTCTTC.